This TCR beta chain was retrieved from a study of T-cell memory formation after mild COVID-19. From germline, CDR1 is LGHDT and CDR2 YNNKEL (reference sequence). The CDR3 runs 13 residues. The V gene lost 1 base and the J gene lost 5 bases, with 9 bases spanning the gap. Each CDR3 protein is one row after TCRdb ran MiXCR on the 5' RACE reads. This table has about 600,000 distinct CDR3 sequences, less than 25% appearing once. The rearrangement links TRBV3-1 to TRBJ2-7, with D possibly matching TRBD2 (7 bases). The TCR was taken from an adult woman who had mild COVID-19 (a few samples of this study predate the infection). Cell type and time point are not known. Source material: PBMCs or a T cell subset sorted from them (not recorded which). The CDR3 sequence is CASSQGGGHEQYF. The CDR3 DNA reads as TGTGCCAGCAGCCAAGGCGGGGGCCACGAGCAGTACTTC.